This T cell receptor beta chain was captured in a study of neoadjuvant nivolumab and ipilimumab in lung cancer. Germline-derived CDR1 and CDR2 are KGHSH and LQKENI. The CDR3 spans 15 residues. Trimming took off 0 bases at V and 4 bases at J, with 9 bases between the two ends. Worth noting for this clone: Its antigen is not known.

The data were produced by immunoSEQ multiplex PCR, yet TCRdb's version contains in-frame clones alone and is incomplete. The repertoire has over 20,000 clones, around 83% of them found once; the top ten carry more than 6.5%. Whole-study results and caveats: TCR sequencing covered a small number of samples.

The receptor's source is an adult with non-small cell lung cancer. V gene TRBV18 combines with J gene TRBJ2-2; D call uncertain. The source material was tumor tissue, sampled after neoadjuvant nivolumab, alone or with ipilimumab, at or shortly before surgery. CDR3 sequence: CASSPPIGPTGELFF. The CDR3 coding sequence is TGTGCCAGCTCACCACCTATAGGACCCACCGGGGAGCTGTTTTTT.